This T cell receptor (beta chain) was recorded in a study of T cell changes during pregnancy in multiple sclerosis. The repertoire was sequenced with immunoSEQ multiplex PCR; TCRdb's copy has only in-frame clones and lacks some. The sample has 25,000 to 35,000 clones, over 85% seen once; the top ten hold around 6%. The source of this sequence is a female donor with multiple sclerosis, enrolled in a pregnancy study. The material sequenced was CD8+ T cells from peripheral blood mononuclear cells, taken before pregnancy.

This chain's CDR3 is CASSLWGRTDTQYF. CDR3 coding DNA: TGTGCCAGCAGTTTATGGGGGCGCACAGATACGCAGTATTTT. This chain uses TRBV27 with TRBJ2-3, with D maybe TRBD1 (6 bases). Germline V gene lookup returns CDR1 MNHEY and CDR2 SMNVEV (reference sequence). The CDR3 sequence is 14 residues long. Trimming took 1 base from V and 1 from J, leaving 6 bases between them.